One and the same sample provided the 25 T cell receptor beta chains below, sequenced in a study of cytomegalovirus exposure and HLA in healthy donors. Use of 60 Vbeta and 13 Jbeta primers characterized the PCR. Sequencing used immunoSEQ multiplex PCR; TCRdb keeps in-frame clones, though not all of them. The sample has approximately 110,000 clones, roughly 70% seen once. Sequencing was carried out using PBMCs. The receptors derive from a young man in good health and CMV-seropositive.

The chain has TRBV23-1 and TRBJ1-6; 9 bases fit TRBD1. TRBV23-1 is given ORF status, its function remaining uncertain. The CDR3 consists of 17 residues. V was clipped by 6 bases and J by 5 bases; unmatched bases: 11. CDR3 residues: CASSRRGDRVHNSPLHF. The DNA of the CDR3 is TGCGCCAGCAGCCGAAGGGGGGACAGGGTTCATAATTCACCCCTCCACTTT.

Notes on this clone: Other DNA sequences of this sample code for an identical CDR3. The chain employs TRBV6-5 and TRBJ1-2; 8 bases match TRBD1. Germline CDR1 reads MNHEY; CDR2 reads SVGAGI. Germline trimming cut 0 bases from V and 8 bases from J; bases unmatched to any gene: 5. The CDR3 consists of 14 residues. This chain's CDR3 is CASSYSTGVRGYTF. CDR3 nucleotide sequence: TGTGCCAGCAGTTACTCGACAGGGGTGAGGGGCTACACCTTC.

The chain combines TRBV6-6 with TRBJ1-1; maybe TRBD1 (5 bases). Germline CDR1 is MNHNY and CDR2 is SVGAGI (reference sequence). The V gene lost 6 bases and the J gene lost 1 base, with 6 bases spanning the gap. The CDR3 runs 12 residues. Here the CDR3 DNA reads TGTGCCAGCAGGCAGGGGAACACTGAAGCTTTCTTT. It specifies CASRQGNTEAFF.

The genes are TRBV5-4 and TRBJ2-2; 9 positions agree with TRBD2. The germline V gene has CDR1 SGHNT and CDR2 YYREEE (reference sequence). Trimming removed 4 bases from V and 6 bases from J; junction bases left unmatched: 10. The CDR3 contains 16 residues. CDR3: CASSPGRGGGSGELFF. In nucleotides, the CDR3 is TGTGCCAGCAGCCCCGGGCGGGGGGGCGGGTCCGGGGAGCTGTTTTTT.

The gene calls are TRBV7-8 and TRBJ2-2, with 8 nucleotides matching TRBD2. Germline V CDR1 and CDR2: SGHVS, FQNEAQ. J was trimmed by 0 bases and V by 7 bases; bases with no gene match: 7. The CDR3 is 16 amino acids. The CDR3 is CASKSLGGANTGELFF. CDR3 sequence (DNA): TGTGCCAGCAAATCCCTCGGGGGGGCGAACACCGGGGAGCTGTTTTTT.

This clone was found a few times. V is TRBV6-4 and J is TRBJ2-6; TRBD1 matches 7 bases. In germline, CDR1 is MRHNA, CDR2 SNTAGT. Losses at the gene ends were 6 bases for V and 1 base for J; bases not matched to a gene: 15. The length of the CDR3 is 19 residues. In DNA, the CDR3 is TGTGCCAGCAGAGTAGTTATTCGGACAGGACCTTCTGGGGCCAACGTCCTGACTTTC. This gives the protein CASRVVIRTGPSGANVLTF.

J is TRBJ1-1 and V is TRBV6-1, with 7 bases aligning to TRBD1. The V gene's germline CDR1 is MNHNS and CDR2 SASEGT. CDR3 length: 14 residues. With 6 bases clipped from V and 1 base from J, the junction kept 5 bases outside the gene matches. CDR3 sequence reads: CASRGRQGNTEAFF. The DNA of the CDR3 is TGTGCCAGCAGAGGTAGACAGGGGAACACTGAAGCTTTCTTT.

The V call is TRBV5-1, the J call TRBJ1-4, with D perhaps matching TRBD1 (5 bases). Germline CDR1 reads SGHRS; CDR2 reads YFSETQ. The CDR3 covers 14 residues. Trimming took off 0 bases at V and 4 bases at J, with 7 bases between the two ends. CDR3: CASSLAGNNEKLFF. The DNA of the CDR3 is TGCGCCAGCAGCTTGGCAGGGAATAATGAAAAACTGTTTTTT.

This clone has only a few counts. This chain joins TRBV5-4 and TRBJ2-1, with 7 bases fitting TRBD2. This CDR3 contains 15 residues. CDR1 SGHNT and CDR2 YYREEE come from the germline V gene (reference sequence). V shed 0 bases, J shed 1 base, and the junction held 1 base outside the gene matches. Written as DNA, the CDR3 is TGTGCCAGCAGCTTGGTGGGGGGGTCCTACAATGAGCAGTTCTTC. This encodes CASSLVGGSYNEQFF.

This clone was observed once. The V call is TRBV5-1, the J call TRBJ1-1; a possible D gene is TRBD1 (5 bases). The CDR3 totals 15 residues. Germline CDR1 SGHRS, CDR2 YFSETQ. The germline V and J ends were trimmed by 4 bases and 4 bases, with 17 bases remaining between them. CDR3 loop: CASSPGQGLFTEAFF. The CDR3 DNA follows: TGCGCCAGCAGCCCAGGGCAGGGCCTATTCACTGAAGCTTTCTTT.

This clone was counted only a few times. This chain links TRBV7-2 with TRBJ2-5; 7 bases agree with TRBD1. The CDR3 contains 15 residues. Trimming at V came to 0 bases and at J to 4 bases, leaving 5 bases not matched to a gene. Germline lookup yields CDR1 SGHTA and CDR2 FQGNSA. The CDR3 protein is CASSLAAGGAETQYF. CDR3 DNA: TGTGCCAGCAGCTTAGCGGCAGGGGGAGCAGAGACCCAGTACTTC.

The V call is TRBV13, the J call TRBJ1-1; D might be TRBD1 (5 bases). This CDR3 contains 16 residues. V lost 4 bases and J lost 3, with 18 bases in between. Germline V gene lookup returns CDR1 PRHDT and CDR2 FYEKMQ (reference sequence). The CDR3 reads CASSSPDTWGDTEAFF. The DNA for the CDR3 is TGTGCCAGCAGCTCTCCCGACACCTGGGGGGACACTGAAGCTTTCTTT.

This sequence joins TRBV19 and TRBJ1-4; D possibly corresponds to TRBD1 (5 bases). The CDR3 runs to 15 residues. Trimming removed 1 base from V and 10 bases from J, with 16 bases in between. CDR1 and CDR2 (germline): LNHDA, SQIVND (reference sequence). This CDR3 reads CASSIGGGSPRKLFF. The CDR3 DNA is TGTGCCAGTAGTATAGGGGGCGGTTCCCCAAGAAAACTGTTTTTT.

The gene calls are TRBV7-2 and TRBJ2-2; possible D gene TRBD1, 5 bases. V lost 2 bases, J lost 6 bases, and 10 bases lay in between. CDR1 is SGHTA and CDR2 is FQGNSA in the germline V gene. CDR3 size: 14 residues. CDR3 amino acids: CASSLSGLAGELFF. The CDR3 DNA reads TGTGCCAGCAGCTTATCAGGGCTGGCCGGGGAGCTGTTTTTT. The complete variable domain, with remaining parts taken from reference TRBV7-2 and TRBJ2-2, reads GAGVSQSPSNKVTEKGKDVELRCDPISGHTALYWYRQSLGQGLEFLIYFQGNSAPDKSGLPSDRFSAERTGGSVSTLTIQRTQQEDSAVYLCASSLSGLAGELFFGEGSRLTVL.

The chain links TRBV7-9 to TRBJ1-6, with D perhaps TRBD1 (6 bases). V lost 3 bases, J lost 8 bases, and 8 bases lay in between. The germline V gene encodes CDR1 SEHNR and CDR2 FQNEAQ (reference sequence). The length of the CDR3 is 13 residues. CDR3 loop: CASSLRQDSPLHF. The CDR3 coding sequence is TGTGCCAGCAGCTTGCGACAGGATTCACCCCTCCACTTT.

This clone was observed a few times. The V call is TRBV19, the J call TRBJ1-4, with D possibly TRBD1 on 6 matching bases. The CDR3 sequence is 17 residues long. The germline V gene encodes CDR1 LNHDA and CDR2 SQIVND (reference sequence). V was clipped by 8 bases and J by 0 bases, with 19 bases between them. CDR3 sequence reads: CASRGIDRIATNEKLFF. Written as DNA, the CDR3 is TGTGCCAGTCGGGGAATCGACAGGATTGCAACTAATGAAAAACTGTTTTTT.

This chain joins TRBV28 and TRBJ2-5; perhaps TRBD1 as D (6 bases). Trimming removed 2 bases from V and 8 bases from J, with 6 bases in between. The CDR3 has 11 amino acids. Germline CDR1 MDHEN, CDR2 SYDVKM. Written as DNA, the CDR3 is TGTGCCAGCAGTTTAGGGGGCACCCAGTACTTC. Translation: CASSLGGTQYF.

This clone was seen only a few times. V usage is TRBV30 and J usage is TRBJ1-3; D unresolved. Germline assignment: CDR1 GTSNPN and CDR2 SVGIG (reference sequence). CDR3 length: 13 residues. Trimming took 5 bases from V and 0 from J, leaving 8 bases between them. The CDR3 DNA sequence: TGTGCCTGGCAGGCTTTCTCTGGAAACACCATATATTTT. It translates to CAWQAFSGNTIYF.

V and J are TRBV7-9 and TRBJ2-3; D possibly corresponds to TRBD1 (5 bases). The length of the CDR3 is 16 residues. Germline V gene sequence: CDR1 SEHNR, CDR2 FQNEAQ (reference sequence). V was trimmed by 8 bases and J by 2 bases, leaving 20 bases between them. The CDR3 DNA sequence: TGTGCCAGCTCCCAATGGGGCGGAGCCAACACAGATACGCAGTATTTT. Its protein product is CASSQWGGANTDTQYF.

V usage is TRBV30 and J usage is TRBJ2-7; TRBD1 might be the D (5 bases). Trimming cost V 0 bases and J 6 bases, with 18 bases left between them. Germline V gene sequence: CDR1 GTSNPN, CDR2 SVGIG (reference sequence). This CDR3 spans 15 amino acids. The CDR3: CAWSVGPRRTSEQYF. The CDR3, as DNA: TGTGCCTGGAGTGTGGGTCCTCGAAGGACATCCGAGCAGTACTTC. The full variable domain, in which reference TRBV30 and TRBJ2-7 provide the parts outside the CDR3, is SQTIHQWPATLVQPVGSPLSLECTVEGTSNPNLYWYRQAAGRGLQLLFYSVGIGQISSEVPQNLSASRPQDRQFILSSKKLLLSDSGFYLCAWSVGPRRTSEQYFGPGTRLTVT.

The chain combines TRBV10-2 with TRBJ1-4, with a tentative D call TRBD1 (5 bases). CDR3 length: 15 residues. The germline gives CDR1 WSHSY, CDR2 SAAADI. V was cut by 2 bases and J by 7 bases, with 14 bases left in between. The CDR3 protein is CASSERGYFSEKLFF. CDR3 nucleotides: TGCGCCAGCAGTGAGAGGGGCTACTTTTCTGAAAAACTGTTTTTT.

CDR3 in amino acids: CASSRGLAGTYEQYF. The CDR3 region has the DNA TGTGCCAGCAGTAGAGGACTAGCGGGGACCTACGAGCAGTACTTC. The chain combines TRBV28 with TRBJ2-7, with 12 bases aligning to TRBD2. The CDR3 contains 15 residues. From germline, CDR1 is MDHEN and CDR2 SYDVKM. V lost 5 bases to trimming and J lost 2 bases; unmatched junction nucleotides: 4.

The chain uses TRBV18 and TRBJ2-1; D gene ambiguous. The CDR3 extends over 16 amino acids. The germline V and J ends were trimmed by 3 bases and 0 bases, with 12 bases remaining between them. Germline V gene lookup returns CDR1 KGHSH and CDR2 LQKENI. CDR3 loop: CASSPFAQSSYNEQFF. CDR3 nucleotides: TGTGCCAGCTCACCGTTTGCGCAAAGCTCCTACAATGAGCAGTTCTTC.

This clone was observed a few times. The J gene is TRBJ2-7, the V gene TRBV2; D uncertain. This CDR3 is 13 amino acids long. Trimming stripped 11 bases from V and 6 bases from J, with 20 bases between. In germline, CDR1 is SNHLY, CDR2 FYNNEI. Written as DNA, the CDR3 is TGTGCCTCCCTTGGCCGGGTCCTAACCGAGCAGTACGTC. Its protein is CASLGRVLTEQYV.

The rearrangement joins TRBV6-5 to TRBJ2-1; TRBD1 agrees at 9 bases. V lost 6 bases to trimming and J lost 3 bases; unmatched junction nucleotides: 6. Germline V lookup: CDR1 MNHEY, CDR2 SVGAGI. This CDR3 has 15 residues. This CDR3 reads CASSNETGGYNEQFF. For the CDR3, the DNA is TGTGCCAGCAGCAACGAGACAGGGGGCTACAATGAGCAGTTCTTC.